This T cell receptor beta chain was captured by sequencing in a study of cytomegalovirus exposure and HLA in healthy donors. Germline CDR1 is LGHNA and CDR2 is YNFKEQ. CDR3 length equals 13 residues. The V end was cut by 8 bases, the J end by 5 bases, with 16 bases between. The PCR employed 60 Vbeta primers together with 13 Jbeta primers. Some clones are missing from TCRdb's copy, which holds only in-frame ones; the method was immunoSEQ multiplex PCR. In the table there are under 130,000 clones, 65% to 85% of which are singletons. The receptor was derived from a man aged 18 to 30 in good health and CMV-seronegative. J is TRBJ2-7 and V is TRBV4-2; weak D call: TRBD1 (6 bases). Sequencing used PBMCs. The CDR3 DNA is TGTGCCAGCTCCGGCGGACAGCCCGACGAGCAGTACTTC. Its protein product is CASSGGQPDEQYF.